This paragraph reports one TCR beta chain. Its specificity is unknown. This entry belongs to a study of T-cell reconstitution after alpha-beta-depleted transplantation in children. This CDR3 contains 16 residues. CDR1 ENHRY and CDR2 SYGVKD come from the germline V gene. Between the trimmed V and J ends, which lost 2 bases and 1 base, there was a span of 14 bases. Study-wide findings and caveats: Expanded graft clones numbering several hundred reportedly gave rise to alpha-beta T cells about two months after transplant. Several patients had high TCRbeta diversity at day 60; it came from surviving recipient T cells and thymic progenitors. After one year, T-cell counts and TCRbeta diversity mostly came from new T cells.

For TCRbeta, the library was prepared with unique molecular identifiers. TCRdb reanalysed the PCR reads using MiXCR and keeps one entry per CDR3 protein. Of some 81,000 distinct CDR3 sequences in the sample, less than 15% were seen once. The TCR originated in a male patient between 2 and 10 years old who had a stem cell transplant for acute lymphoblastic leukemia, so the T cells may come from the graft donor. The chain employs TRBV10-3 and TRBJ1-1, with D maybe TRBD1 (6 bases). Source: PBMCs, mostly from graft donor cells, taken 180 days after TCRalphabeta/CD19-depleted stem cell transplant. The CDR3 DNA sequence: TGTGCCATCAGTGAGCCCTTACGGGGGCCGAACACTGAAGCTTTCTTT. Amino acid sequence: CAISEPLRGPNTEAFF.